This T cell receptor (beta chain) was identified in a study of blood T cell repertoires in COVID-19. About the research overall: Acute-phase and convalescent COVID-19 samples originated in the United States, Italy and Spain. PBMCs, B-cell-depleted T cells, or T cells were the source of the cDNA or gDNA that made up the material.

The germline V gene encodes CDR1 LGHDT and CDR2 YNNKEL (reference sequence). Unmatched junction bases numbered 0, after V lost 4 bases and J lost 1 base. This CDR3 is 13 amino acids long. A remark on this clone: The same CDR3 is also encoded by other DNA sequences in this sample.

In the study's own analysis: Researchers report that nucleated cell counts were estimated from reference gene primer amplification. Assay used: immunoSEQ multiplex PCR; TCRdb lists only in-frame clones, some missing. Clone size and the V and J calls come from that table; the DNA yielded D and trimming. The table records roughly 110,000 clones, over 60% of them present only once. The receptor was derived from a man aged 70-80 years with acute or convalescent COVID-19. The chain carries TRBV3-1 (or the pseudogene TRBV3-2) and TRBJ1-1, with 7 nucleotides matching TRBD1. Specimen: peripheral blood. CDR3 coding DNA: TGTGCCAGCAGCCGACAGGGGAACACTGAAGCTTTCTTT. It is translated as CASSRQGNTEAFF.